These 17 T cell receptor beta chains originate from one sample sequenced in a study of cytomegalovirus exposure and HLA in healthy donors. Vbeta (60) and Jbeta (13) primers were used in the PCR. Using immunoSEQ multiplex PCR, the repertoire was profiled, and TCRdb retains in-frame clones only, with some absent. This table holds around 150,000 clones, nearly 80% found once. Sequenced: PBMCs. The source is a middle-aged woman in good health and CMV-seronegative.

The CDR3 sequence: CASSLYHKTFEAFF. The CDR3 DNA reads TGTGCCAGCAGTTTATACCATAAAACATTTGAAGCTTTCTTT. V usage is TRBV27 and J usage is TRBJ1-1, with D uncertain. The ends were cut back, 1 base at V and 7 bases at J, with 13 bases in the middle. The germline V gene has CDR1 MNHEY and CDR2 SMNVEV (reference sequence). The CDR3 is made up of 14 amino acids.

The chain links TRBV9 to TRBJ2-3; D perhaps matches TRBD2 (6 bases). This CDR3 region has 14 residues. The germline V gene encodes CDR1 SGDLS and CDR2 YYNGEE. Trimming took 0 bases from V and 4 from J, leaving 9 bases between them. The CDR3 sequence: CASSVEASADTQYF. For the CDR3, the DNA is TGTGCCAGCAGCGTAGAGGCTAGCGCAGATACGCAGTATTTT.

The CDR3 DNA reads TGTGCCAGCACCCGGACAGGGACAAACTACGAGCAGTACTTC. Translation gives CASTRTGTNYEQYF. This chain uses TRBV2 with TRBJ2-7; the match to TRBD1 covers 8 bases. Trimming removed 7 bases from V and 3 bases from J; junction bases left unmatched: 8. CDR1 is SNHLY and CDR2 is FYNNEI in the germline V gene. This CDR3 comprises 14 residues. The whole variable domain, filled in from reference TRBV2 and TRBJ2-7, reads EPEVTQTPSHQVTQMGQEVILRCVPISNHLYFYWYRQILGQKVEFLVSFYNNEISEKSEIFDDQFSVERPDGSNFTLKIRSTKLEDSAMYFCASTRTGTNYEQYFGPGTRLTVT.

The count of this clone is one. This sequence joins TRBV19 and TRBJ1-5; D call uncertain. The germline V and J ends were trimmed by 7 bases and 0 bases, with 16 bases remaining between them. From germline, CDR1 is LNHDA and CDR2 SQIVND (reference sequence). The CDR3 runs 16 residues. The CDR3 sequence: CASTLYSLYSNQPQHF. The CDR3 DNA reads as TGTGCCAGTACCCTATACTCGTTATATAGCAATCAGCCCCAGCATTTT.

The V gene is TRBV5-1, the J gene TRBJ1-2; 7 positions agree with TRBD1. The J segment lost 5 bases and the V segment lost 0 bases, leaving 7 bases of the junction unmatched. Germline CDR1 reads SGHRS; CDR2 reads YFSETQ. CDR3 length equals 15 residues. The CDR3: CASSLALGGGYGYTF. CDR3 bases: TGCGCCAGCAGCTTGGCCCTAGGGGGCGGGTATGGCTACACCTTC.

The rearrangement joins TRBV6-6 to TRBJ2-7; 11 bases are shared with TRBD1. Trimming removed 5 bases from V and 3 bases from J; junction bases left unmatched: 6. The CDR3 runs to 15 residues. Germline CDR1 is MNHNY and CDR2 is SVGAGI (reference sequence). CDR3 amino acids: CASSKRDRGIYEQYF. For the CDR3, the DNA is TGTGCCAGCAGTAAGCGGGACAGGGGGATCTACGAGCAGTACTTC.

A single count supports this clone. V is TRBV6-1 and J is TRBJ2-1; possible D gene TRBD1, 6 bases. Per the germline V gene, CDR1 is MNHNS and CDR2 is SASEGT. The CDR3 has 14 residues. V was pared by 2 bases and J by 10 bases, with 15 bases between. CDR3 protein: CASSEPRQGQEQFF. DNA for the CDR3: TGTGCCAGCAGTGAACCCCGGCAGGGGCAGGAGCAGTTCTTC.

V and J are TRBV5-6 and TRBJ1-2, with a tentative D call TRBD1 (5 bases). Trimming removed 4 bases from V and 2 bases from J, with 9 bases in between. This CDR3 comprises 13 residues. Germline CDR1 is SGHDT and CDR2 is YYEEEE. CDR3 DNA sequence: TGTGCCAGCAGCCGACAGTTGAACTATGGCTACACCTTC. Amino acids: CASSRQLNYGYTF.

The chain links TRBV5-1 to TRBJ2-1; TRBD1 might be the D (5 bases). Germline assignment: CDR1 SGHRS and CDR2 YFSETQ. Trimming removed 0 bases from V and 10 bases from J, with 14 bases in between. CDR3 length: 14 residues. The DNA of the CDR3 is TGCGCCAGCAGCTTGGAATCTAGAAGGGGCGAGCAGTTCTTC. Its protein is CASSLESRRGEQFF.

The chain employs TRBV2 and TRBJ1-6, with a possible D match to TRBD1 (5 bases). CDR3 length: 15 amino acids. Trimming cost V 5 bases and J 10 bases, with 18 bases left between them. CDR1 SNHLY and CDR2 FYNNEI come from the germline V gene. CDR3 bases: TGTGCCAGCAGTACAAATACAGGAGTAGGGTCACCCCTCCACTTT. This gives the protein CASSTNTGVGSPLHF.

V and J are TRBV2 and TRBJ2-3, with 10 bases identical to TRBD2. Germline lookup yields CDR1 SNHLY and CDR2 FYNNEI. CDR3 length: 15 residues. Unmatched junction bases numbered 5, after V lost 6 bases and J lost 2 bases. Written as DNA, the CDR3 is TGTGCCAGCAGGTGGCTAGCGGGGGTCACAGATACGCAGTATTTT. The encoded protein is CASRWLAGVTDTQYF. The variable domain in full, completed from reference TRBV2 and TRBJ2-3, reads EPEVTQTPSHQVTQMGQEVILRCVPISNHLYFYWYRQILGQKVEFLVSFYNNEISEKSEIFDDQFSVERPDGSNFTLKIRSTKLEDSAMYFCASRWLAGVTDTQYFGPGTRLTVL.

This clone came up once. This chain connects TRBV6-1 to TRBJ1-2; D is unclear. Trimming cost V 3 bases and J 4 bases, with 12 bases left between them. The CDR3 extends over 14 amino acids. Germline assignment: CDR1 MNHNS and CDR2 SASEGT. The CDR3 is CASSDSPFSYGYTF. In nucleotides, the CDR3 is TGTGCCAGCAGTGACTCCCCCTTCAGCTATGGCTACACCTTC.

The chain employs TRBV5-1 and TRBJ2-3; D not certain. The V gene lost 6 bases and the J gene lost 0 bases, with 8 bases spanning the gap. CDR1 and CDR2 (germline): SGHRS, YFSETQ. The CDR3 runs to 13 residues. The chain's CDR3 is CASNIASTDTQYF. CDR3 bases: TGCGCCAGCAACATAGCTAGCACAGATACGCAGTATTTT.

Points on this clone: This same CDR3 is encoded by further DNA sequences in the sample. The DNA for the CDR3 is TGTGCCAGCAGTGGACAGGCGAACACTGAAGCTTTCTTT. Translating gives CASSGQANTEAFF. J is TRBJ1-1 and V is TRBV25-1; D possibly corresponds to TRBD1 (6 bases). This CDR3 spans 13 amino acids. V dropped 4 bases and J dropped 1 base, with 7 bases sitting between them. Germline V gene lookup returns CDR1 MGHDK and CDR2 SYGVNS.

This chain uses TRBV7-9 with TRBJ1-2; maybe TRBD1 (5 bases). Germline CDR1 reads SEHNR; CDR2 reads FQNEAQ (reference sequence). Trimming left V 5 bases short and J 8 bases short, with 24 bases between. The CDR3 has 16 amino acids. CDR3 protein: CASSPGGRVYRAGYTF. For the CDR3, the DNA is TGTGCCAGCAGCCCGGGAGGCAGGGTTTATCGAGCGGGCTACACCTTC.

V usage is TRBV7-8 and J usage is TRBJ1-1, with D hard to call. The CDR3 totals 17 residues. V was cut by 2 bases and J by 4 bases, with 20 bases left in between. Germline V gene data show CDR1 as SGHVS and CDR2 as FQNEAQ. The CDR3 loop is CASSLRRVSTQGTEAFF. The CDR3 coding sequence is TGTGCCAGCAGCTTAAGGAGGGTGTCAACCCAAGGCACTGAAGCTTTCTTT.

The chain has TRBV6-1 and TRBJ1-1; D call uncertain. V lost 6 bases and J lost 4, with 12 bases in between. CDR3 length: 13 amino acids. Germline assignment: CDR1 MNHNS and CDR2 SASEGT. The CDR3 here is CASRTGLRTEAFF. The CDR3 DNA is TGTGCCAGCAGGACGGGGTTACGCACTGAAGCTTTCTTT.